This T cell receptor (beta chain) was profiled in a study of T cells in Graves' hyperthyroidism and ophthalmopathy. Study-level findings and limits: The blood repertoire included most of the expanded thyroid clonotypes above 0.001.

This clonotype was recorded many times. Its antigen is not identified. Amplified regions were TCR beta CDR3 sequences from RNA transcripts. First-round RT-PCR with HTBI primers amplified the TCR CDR3 region. TCRdb re-derived calls from the multiplex PCR reads in MiXCR, one entry per CDR3 protein. The sample carries about 150,000 distinct CDR3 sequences, roughly a fifth recorded once. Germline V gene sequence: CDR1 MDHEN, CDR2 SYDVKM. V dropped 4 bases and J dropped 1 base, with 9 bases sitting between them. The CDR3 length is 14 residues. The TCR comes from a woman aged 45-65 years with Graves' hyperthyroidism that later progressed to Graves' ophthalmopathy. This chain connects TRBV28 to TRBJ2-3, with unresolved D. Material for sequencing was blood. The CDR3 DNA is TGTGCCAGCAGTTCACTGTCTGGCACAGATACGCAGTATTTT. Protein: CASSSLSGTDTQYF. The whole variable domain, filled in from reference TRBV28 and TRBJ2-3, reads DVKVTQSSRYLVKRTGEKVFLECVQDMDHENMFWYRQDPGLGLRLIYFSYDVKMKEKGDIPEGYSVSREKKERFSLILESASTNQTSMYLCASSSLSGTDTQYFGPGTRLTVL.